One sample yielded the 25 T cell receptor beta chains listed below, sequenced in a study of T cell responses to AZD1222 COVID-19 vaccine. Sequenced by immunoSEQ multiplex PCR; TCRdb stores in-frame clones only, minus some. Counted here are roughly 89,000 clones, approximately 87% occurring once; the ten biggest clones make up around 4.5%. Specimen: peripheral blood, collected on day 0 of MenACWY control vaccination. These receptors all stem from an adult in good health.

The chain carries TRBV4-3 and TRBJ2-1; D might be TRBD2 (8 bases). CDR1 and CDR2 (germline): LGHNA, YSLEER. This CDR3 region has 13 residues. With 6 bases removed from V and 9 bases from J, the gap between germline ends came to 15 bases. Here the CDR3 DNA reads TGCGCCAGCAGTACAGGGGCGGGGGGTGAGCAGTTCTTC. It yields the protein CASSTGAGGEQFF.

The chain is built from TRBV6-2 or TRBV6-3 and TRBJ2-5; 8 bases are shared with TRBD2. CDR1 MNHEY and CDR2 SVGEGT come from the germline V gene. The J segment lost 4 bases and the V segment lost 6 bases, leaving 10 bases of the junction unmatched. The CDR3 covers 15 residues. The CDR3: CASSSGTRSGETQYF. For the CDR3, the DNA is TGTGCCAGCAGCTCCGGGACTAGGAGTGGAGAGACCCAGTACTTC.

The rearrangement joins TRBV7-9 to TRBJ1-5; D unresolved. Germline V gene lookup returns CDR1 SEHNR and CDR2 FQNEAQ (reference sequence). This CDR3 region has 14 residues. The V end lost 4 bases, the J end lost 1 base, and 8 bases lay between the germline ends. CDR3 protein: CASSSLGSNQPQHF. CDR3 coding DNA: TGTGCCAGCAGCTCCCTGGGCAGCAATCAGCCCCAGCATTTT.

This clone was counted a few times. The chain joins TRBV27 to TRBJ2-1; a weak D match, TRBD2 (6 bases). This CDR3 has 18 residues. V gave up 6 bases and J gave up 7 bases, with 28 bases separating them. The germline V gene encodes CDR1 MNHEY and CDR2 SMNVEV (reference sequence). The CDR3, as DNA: TGTGCCAGCAGCTTCGGACTACTAGGGGAGGACGTTGGGAATGAGCAGTTCTTC. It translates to CASSFGLLGEDVGNEQFF.

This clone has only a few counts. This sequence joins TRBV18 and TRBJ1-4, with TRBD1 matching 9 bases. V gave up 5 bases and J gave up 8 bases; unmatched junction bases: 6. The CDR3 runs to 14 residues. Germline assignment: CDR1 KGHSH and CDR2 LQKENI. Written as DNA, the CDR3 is TGTGCCAGCTCAGACGGGACAGGGAGGGAAAAACTGTTTTTT. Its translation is CASSDGTGREKLFF.

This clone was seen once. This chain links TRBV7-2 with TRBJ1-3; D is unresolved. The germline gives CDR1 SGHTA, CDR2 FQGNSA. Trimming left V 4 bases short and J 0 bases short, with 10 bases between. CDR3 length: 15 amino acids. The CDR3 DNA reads TGTGCCAGCAGCTCCTACCTTCGCTCTGGAAACACCATATATTTT. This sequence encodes CASSSYLRSGNTIYF.

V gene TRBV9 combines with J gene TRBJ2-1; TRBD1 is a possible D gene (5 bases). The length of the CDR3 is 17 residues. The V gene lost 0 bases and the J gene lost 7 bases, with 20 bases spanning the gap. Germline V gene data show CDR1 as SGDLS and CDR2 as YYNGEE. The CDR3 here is CASSVGLWQSGINEQFF. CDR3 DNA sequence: TGTGCCAGCAGCGTAGGCCTTTGGCAGTCAGGGATAAATGAGCAGTTCTTC.

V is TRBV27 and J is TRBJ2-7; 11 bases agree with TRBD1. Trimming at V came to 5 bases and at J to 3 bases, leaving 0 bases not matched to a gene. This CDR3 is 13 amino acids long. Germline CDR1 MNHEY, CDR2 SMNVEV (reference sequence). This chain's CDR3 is CASSGTGGYEQYF. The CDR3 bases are TGTGCCAGCAGTGGGACAGGGGGCTACGAGCAGTACTTC.

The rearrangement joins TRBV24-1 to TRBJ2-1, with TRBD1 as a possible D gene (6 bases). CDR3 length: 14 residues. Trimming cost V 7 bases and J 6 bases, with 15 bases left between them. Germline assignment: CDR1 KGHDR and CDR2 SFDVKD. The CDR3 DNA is TGTGCCACCAGCCGGGACAATAAGGGCAATGAGCAGTTCTTC. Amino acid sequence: CATSRDNKGNEQFF.

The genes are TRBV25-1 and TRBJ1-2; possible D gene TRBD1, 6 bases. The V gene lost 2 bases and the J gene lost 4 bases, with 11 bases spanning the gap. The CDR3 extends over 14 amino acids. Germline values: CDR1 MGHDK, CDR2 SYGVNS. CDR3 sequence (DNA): TGTGCCAGCAGTGAAGACAGGTTTATCTATGGCTACACCTTC. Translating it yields CASSEDRFIYGYTF.

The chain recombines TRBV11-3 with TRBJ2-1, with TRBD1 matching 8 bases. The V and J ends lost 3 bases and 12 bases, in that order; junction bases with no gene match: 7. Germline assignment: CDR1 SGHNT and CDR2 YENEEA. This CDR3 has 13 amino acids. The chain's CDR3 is CASSFYRGSGQFF. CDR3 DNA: TGTGCCAGCAGCTTTTACAGGGGGAGTGGGCAGTTCTTC.

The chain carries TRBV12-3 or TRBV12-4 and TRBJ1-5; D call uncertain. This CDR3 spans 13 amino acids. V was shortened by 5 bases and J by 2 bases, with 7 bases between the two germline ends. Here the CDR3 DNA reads TGTGCCAGCAGTGGTTGGGGCAATCAGCCCCAGCATTTT. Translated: CASSGWGNQPQHF.

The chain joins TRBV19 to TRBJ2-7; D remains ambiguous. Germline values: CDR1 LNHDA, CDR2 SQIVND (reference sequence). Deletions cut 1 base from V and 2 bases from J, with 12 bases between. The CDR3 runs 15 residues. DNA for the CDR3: TGTGCCAGTAGTATAGGGCCCCCTTGGACCTACGAGCAGTACTTC. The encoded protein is CASSIGPPWTYEQYF.

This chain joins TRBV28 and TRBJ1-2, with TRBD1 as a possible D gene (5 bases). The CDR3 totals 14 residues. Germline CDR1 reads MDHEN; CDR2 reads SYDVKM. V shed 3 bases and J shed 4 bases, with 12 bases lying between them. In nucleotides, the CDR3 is TGTGCCAGCAGTTTCGGATTGAGGGGCTATGGCTACACCTTC. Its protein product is CASSFGLRGYGYTF.

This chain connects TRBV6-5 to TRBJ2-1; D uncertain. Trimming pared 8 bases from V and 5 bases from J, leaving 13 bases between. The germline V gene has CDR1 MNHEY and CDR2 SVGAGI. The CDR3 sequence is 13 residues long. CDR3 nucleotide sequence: TGTGCCAGCGACCTTTGGCAGAACAATGAGCAGTTCTTC. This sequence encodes CASDLWQNNEQFF.

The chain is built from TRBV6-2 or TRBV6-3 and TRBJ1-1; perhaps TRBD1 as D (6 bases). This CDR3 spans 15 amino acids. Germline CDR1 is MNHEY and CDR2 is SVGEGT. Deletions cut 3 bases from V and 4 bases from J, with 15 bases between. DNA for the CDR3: TGTGCCAGCAGTTATCAGGGCGCGGGGGCCACTGAAGCTTTCTTT. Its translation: CASSYQGAGATEAFF.

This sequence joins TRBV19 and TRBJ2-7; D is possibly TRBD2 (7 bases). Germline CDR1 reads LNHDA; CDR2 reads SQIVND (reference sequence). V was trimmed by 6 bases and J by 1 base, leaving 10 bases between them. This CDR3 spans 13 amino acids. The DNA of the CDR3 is TGTGCCAGTAGGCGGGGGCCTTCCTACGAGCAGTACTTC. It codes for CASRRGPSYEQYF.

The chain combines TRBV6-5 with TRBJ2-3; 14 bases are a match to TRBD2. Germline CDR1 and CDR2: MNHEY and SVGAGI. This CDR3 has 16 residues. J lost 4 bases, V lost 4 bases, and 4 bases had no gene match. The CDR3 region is CASSFSGLAGADTQYF. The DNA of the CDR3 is TGTGCCAGCAGTTTCTCGGGACTAGCGGGAGCAGATACGCAGTATTTT.

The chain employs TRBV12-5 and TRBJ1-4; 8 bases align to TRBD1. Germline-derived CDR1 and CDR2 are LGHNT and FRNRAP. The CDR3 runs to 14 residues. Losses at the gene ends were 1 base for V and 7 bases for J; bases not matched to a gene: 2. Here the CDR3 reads CASGLDTGGEKLFF. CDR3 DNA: TGTGCTAGTGGTTTGGACACAGGGGGTGAAAAACTGTTTTTT.

CDR3 coding DNA: TGTGCCAGCAGCCGAACAGGGCACGGGGGCTACACCTTC. As protein: CASSRTGHGGYTF. This chain joins TRBV28 and TRBJ1-2, with D possibly being TRBD1 (6 bases). The CDR3 has 13 amino acids. Deletions cut 6 bases from V and 8 bases from J, with 16 bases between. CDR1 and CDR2 from the germline V gene are MDHEN and SYDVKM.

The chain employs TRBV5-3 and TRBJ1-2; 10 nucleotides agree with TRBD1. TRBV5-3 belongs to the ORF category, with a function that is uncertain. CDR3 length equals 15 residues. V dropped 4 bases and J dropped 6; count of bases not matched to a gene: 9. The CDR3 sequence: CARSPGGTGVDGYTF. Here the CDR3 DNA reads TGTGCCAGAAGCCCTGGCGGGACAGGGGTCGATGGCTACACCTTC.

CDR3 sequence reads: CASSPKQGHQETQYF. The CDR3, as DNA: TGTGCCAGCAGCCCAAAACAGGGGCATCAAGAGACCCAGTACTTC. The chain links TRBV7-2 to TRBJ2-5; 7 positions match TRBD1. The CDR3 is made up of 15 amino acids. J was trimmed by 2 bases and V by 5 bases; bases with no gene match: 8. CDR1 is SGHTA, CDR2 FQGNSA, per germline.

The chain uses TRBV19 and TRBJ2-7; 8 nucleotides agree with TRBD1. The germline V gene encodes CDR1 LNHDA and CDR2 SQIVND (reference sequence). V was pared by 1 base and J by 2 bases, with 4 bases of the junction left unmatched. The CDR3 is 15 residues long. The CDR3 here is CASSIGGQGPYEQYF. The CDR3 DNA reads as TGTGCCAGTAGTATAGGTGGACAGGGTCCCTACGAGCAGTACTTC.

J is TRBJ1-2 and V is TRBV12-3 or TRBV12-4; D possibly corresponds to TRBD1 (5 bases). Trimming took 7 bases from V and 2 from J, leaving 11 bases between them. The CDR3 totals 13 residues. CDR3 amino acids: CASTIQENYGYTF. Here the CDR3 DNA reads TGTGCCAGCACCATACAGGAGAACTATGGCTACACCTTC.

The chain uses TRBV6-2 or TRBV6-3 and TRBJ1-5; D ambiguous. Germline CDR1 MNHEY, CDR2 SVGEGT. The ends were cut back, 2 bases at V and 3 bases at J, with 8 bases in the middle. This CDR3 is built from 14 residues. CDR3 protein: CASSYVTPNQPQHF. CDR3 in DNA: TGTGCCAGCAGTTACGTGACACCCAATCAGCCCCAGCATTTT.